A selection of T cell receptor beta chains follows, all from one sample in a study of lymphopenia after photon versus proton radiotherapy. Produced via immunoSEQ multiplex PCR; TCRdb's table is partial and in-frame only. This sample has about 30,000 clones, with 90% to 95% found just once. The source material was peripheral blood, sampled from a patient treated with photon-based radiotherapy. These receptors were collected from a woman between 50 and 59 years old with cholangiocarcinoma. Each CDR3 is given with its conserved first and last residue. Fields, in order: J gene, V gene, D gene, clone size, CDR3 DNA, CDR3 protein. The D gene is left open where the match is weak. Clone size is given for some rows only: seen once, a few or many times, or a class if the clone is expanded.

>TRBJ2-1|TRBV5-4|TRBD2|.
TGTGCCAGCGGCGGGGGGGCTATTAGGAATGAGCAGTTCTTC
CASGGGAIRNEQFF
>TRBJ2-2|TRBV6-6|.|.
TGTGCCAGCATCATCACAGGGCGACGCGGGGAGCTGTTTTTT
CASIITGRRGELFF
>TRBJ2-7|TRBV6-6|.|.
TGTGCCAGCAGTTACCCCGACGGATACTACGCTTACGAGCAGTACTTC
CASSYPDGYYAYEQYF
>TRBJ1-1|TRBV18|.|.
TGTGCCAGCTCACCACCCTCCGGGGGGACAAACACTGAAGCTTTCTTT
CASSPPSGGTNTEAFF
>TRBJ1-1|TRBV5-1|.|.
TGCGCCAGCAGCTTGTCAGGGTGGATTGTTGGCACTGAAGCTTTCTTT
CASSLSGWIVGTEAFF
>TRBJ2-7|TRBV7-2|TRBD1|.
TGTGCCAGCAGCTCGGGACAGGCGAGGGGTGCGCAGTACTTC
CASSSGQARGAQYF
>TRBJ2-2|TRBV30|.|once
TGTGCCTGGAGTCTAAACACCGGGGAGCTGTTTTTT
CAWSLNTGELFF
>TRBJ2-5|TRBV29-1|.|.
TGCAGCGTTGACAGGGCGGCGGCCCAGTACTTC
CSVDRAAAQYF
>TRBJ1-5|TRBV19|.|.
TGTGCCAGTACCCAATCTGGCAGCTACAATCAGCCCCAGCATTTT
CASTQSGSYNQPQHF
>TRBJ2-1|TRBV6-6|.|.
TGTGCCAGCGGGGATGGCCCTAAAGATGAGCAGTTCTTC
CASGDGPKDEQFF
>TRBJ1-5|TRBV7-2|.|.
TGTGCCAGCAGCTTCCCTGGGCAGCCCCAGCATTTT
CASSFPGQPQHF
>TRBJ2-1|TRBV12-2|.|.
TGTGCAAGTCGCTTAGGGGTCTCCTACAATGAGCAGTTCTTC
CASRLGVSYNEQFF
>TRBJ1-1|TRBV11-2|.|.
TGTGCCAGCAGCTTTAGTGGACTCTTGAACACTGAAGCTTTCTTT
CASSFSGLLNTEAFF
>TRBJ1-1|TRBV9|.|few
TGTGCCAGCAGCGTAAACGGGAACACTGAAGCTTTCTTT
CASSVNGNTEAFF
>TRBJ1-3|TRBV7-8|TRBD1|.
TGTGCCAGCAGCTGGGGACAGCGCTCTGGAAACACCATATATTTT
CASSWGQRSGNTIYF
>TRBJ2-7|TRBV2|TRBD1|.
TGTGCCAGCAGTCCCCTGGGGACAGGGGGCTACGAGCAGTACTTC
CASSPLGTGGYEQYF
>TRBJ1-2|TRBV10-3|.|once
TGTGCCGTAGGCGTAGAGAAGGGCTACACCTTC
CAVGVEKGYTF
>TRBJ2-7|TRBV15|.|.
TGTGCCACCAGCAGAGAGGGGTATACGACCTACGAGCAGTACTTC
CATSREGYTTYEQYF
>TRBJ1-5|TRBV2|.|few
TGTGCCAGCAGTGCCGAGACAACCCCCGAGCCCCAGCATTTT
CASSAETTPEPQHF
>TRBJ1-2|TRBV5-1|.|.
TGCGCCAGCAGCCCAAACAGGGACTATGGCTACACCTTC
CASSPNRDYGYTF
>TRBJ1-3|TRBV4-1|.|.
TGCGCCAGCAGCCAAGGTGGACTCTCCATCTCTGGAAACACCATATATTTT
CASSQGGLSISGNTIYF
>TRBJ1-5|TRBV7-2|.|.
TGTGCCAGCAGCTTAGTCAGGTCTCGGGATCAGCCCCAGCATTTT
CASSLVRSRDQPQHF
>TRBJ1-3|TRBV19|.|once
TGTGCCAGTAGTACGGGGCAGACCTCTGGAAACACCATATATTTT
CASSTGQTSGNTIYF
>TRBJ2-7|TRBV11-3|TRBD2|once
TGTGCCAGCAGCTTGGCTCGAGCTAGCGGGGGCTCCCGCTCCTACGAGCAGTACTTC
CASSLARASGGSRSYEQYF
>TRBJ1-2|TRBV7-2|TRBD1|once
TGTGCCAGCAGAATGGACAGGGGCGTTGGATATGGCTACACCTTC
CASRMDRGVGYGYTF
>TRBJ1-2|TRBV9|.|once
TGTGCCAGCACCGTCTCAGTGGGGAACCCCCCGGAGCATGGCTACACCTTC
CASTVSVGNPPEHGYTF
>TRBJ1-2|TRBV4-1|.|.
TGCGCCAGCAGCCAAACTTCCTCGTTTGGACTCCACTATGGCTACACCTTC
CASSQTSSFGLHYGYTF
>TRBJ2-1|TRBV11-3|.|.
TGTGCCAGCAGCCAGGACTTTGGTGAGCAGTTCTTC
CASSQDFGEQFF
>TRBJ2-5|TRBV18|.|.
TGTGCCAGCTCATCACAAGAGACCCAGTACTTC
CASSSQETQYF
>TRBJ2-2|TRBV11-3|.|.
TGTGCCAGCAGTTCACTCGACAGACAGACCGGGGAGCTGTTTTTT
CASSSLDRQTGELFF
>TRBJ1-5|TRBV28|TRBD1|few
TGTGCCAGCATCTCGACAGGGCAGCCCCAGCATTTT
CASISTGQPQHF
>TRBJ2-3|TRBV5-4|TRBD2|.
TGTGCCAGCATCAAGCGGGGGGGAAGCACAGATACGCAGTATTTT
CASIKRGGSTDTQYF
>TRBJ2-2|TRBV7-8|.|few
TGTGCCAGCAGCATCCACCCTGGGGGGGAGCTGTTTTTT
CASSIHPGGELFF
>TRBJ2-1|TRBV4-3|.|.
TGCGCCAGCAGCCAAGATCGAGCTAGGAGCTCCTACAATGAGCAGTTCTTC
CASSQDRARSSYNEQFF
>TRBJ2-1|TRBV27|.|.
TGTGCCACCAAAAGGGGTGTGGGGGGGCCCCTAAGCTCCTACAATGAGCAGTTCTTC
CATKRGVGGPLSSYNEQFF
>TRBJ1-2|TRBV6-5|TRBD1|.
TGTGCCAGGAAGACCGAGACAGGGGTTGGCTACACCTTC
CARKTETGVGYTF
>TRBJ1-4|TRBV9|.|.
TGTGCCAGCAGCGTAGGTGCTGGGGAAAAACTGTTTTTT
CASSVGAGEKLFF
>TRBJ1-2|TRBV18|.|.
TGTGCCAGCTCACCACGCGCGGCTGATGGCTACACCTTC
CASSPRAADGYTF
>TRBJ1-2|TRBV29-1|.|.
TGCAGCGCGCCGGACAGACCCTATGGCTACACCTTC
CSAPDRPYGYTF
>TRBJ1-1|TRBV9|.|.
TGTGCCAGCAGCGTAGTGGGCAGCTCCACTGAAGCTTTCTTT
CASSVVGSSTEAFF
>TRBJ1-5|TRBV18|.|.
TGTGCCAGCTCACTCGAAAGTAGCAATCAGCCCCAGCATTTT
CASSLESSNQPQHF
>TRBJ2-1|TRBV4-1|.|once
TGCGCCAGCAGCCAAGGAAGAGCGAGGAAGACCGCAGCACACAATGAGCAGTTCTTC
CASSQGRARKTAAHNEQFF
>TRBJ2-2|TRBV19|.|.
TGTGCCAGTAGTTCTACGAACACCGGGGAGCTGTTTTTT
CASSSTNTGELFF
>TRBJ1-1|TRBV30|.|.
TGTGCCTGGAGTCGGGCTGGGTCGAACACTGAAGCTTTCTTT
CAWSRAGSNTEAFF
>TRBJ2-3|TRBV28|.|.
TGTGCCAGCAGTTACGTAGATACGCAGTATTTT
CASSYVDTQYF
>TRBJ1-2|TRBV9|TRBD1|.
TGTGCCAGCAGCGTGGGGTTGACAGGGGGCAGCCCGTTCGGCTACACCTTC
CASSVGLTGGSPFGYTF
>TRBJ1-4|TRBV30|.|.
TGTGCTCCGGATCTTTCCGATGTCATTAATGAAAAACTGTTTTTT
CAPDLSDVINEKLFF
>TRBJ1-5|TRBV30|TRBD1|few
TGTGCCTGGGGATCGGGACAGGGGAATCAGCCCCAGCATTTT
CAWGSGQGNQPQHF
>TRBJ1-1|TRBV30|.|.
TGTGCCTGGAGTAGGAGCGGATCCACTGAAGCTTTCTTT
CAWSRSGSTEAFF
>TRBJ1-6|TRBV6-6|.|once
TGTGCCAGCAGTTACTCGTCGGGGGATTCACCCCTCCACTTT
CASSYSSGDSPLHF
>TRBJ1-1|TRBV7-8|TRBD1|.
TGTGCCAGCAGCTTAGCATCGGGACAGGGCACTGAAGCTTTCTTT
CASSLASGQGTEAFF
>TRBJ1-2|TRBV6-5|.|once
TGTGCCAGCAGTTACTTCGGCCAAGACTACACCTTC
CASSYFGQDYTF
>TRBJ1-1|TRBV5-4|.|.
TGTGCCAGCAGCTCCTCACGGGGTAGCGACACTGAAGCTTTCTTT
CASSSSRGSDTEAFF
>TRBJ1-4|TRBV30|.|.
TGTGCCTGGAGTGTTACTTGGGGATCCGCGTCCGAAAAACTGTTTTTT
CAWSVTWGSASEKLFF
>TRBJ2-1|TRBV4-1|.|.
TGCGCCAGCAGCCAAGAGACGGGGGGCAGCTACAATGAGCAGTTCTTC
CASSQETGGSYNEQFF
>TRBJ1-3|TRBV10-3|TRBD1|.
TGTGCCATCAGGGGACAGGGTGGAAACACCATATATTTT
CAIRGQGGNTIYF
>TRBJ1-5|TRBV4-3|.|.
TGCGCCAGCAGCCTCGAGGGAGGAAATCAGCCCCAGCATTTT
CASSLEGGNQPQHF
>TRBJ1-6|TRBV30|TRBD1|.
TGTGCCTGGACCAGGGACAGGGGAGATTCACCCCTCCACTTT
CAWTRDRGDSPLHF